Given below is one T cell receptor beta chain in context. Within the sample, other DNA sequences also encode this same CDR3. Here immunoSEQ multiplex PCR was the method, and the copy in TCRdb shows in-frame clones only, minus some. The table records some 90,000 clones, more than 80% of them present only once. This record belongs to a study of T cells after somatic rescue of genetic block. V lost 2 bases to trimming and J lost 5 bases, with 6 bases between them. The CDR3 loop spans 11 amino acids. CDR1 is DFQATT, CDR2 SNEGSKA, per germline (reference sequence). Sequenced input: peripheral blood mononuclear cells (PBMCs). The V call is TRBV20-1, the J call TRBJ2-5, with D possibly being TRBD2 (5 bases). The TCR originated in a woman younger than 30. Here the CDR3 reads CSARRGETQYF. CDR3 sequence (DNA): TGCAGTGCTAGACGCGGGGAGACCCAGTACTTC.